This T cell receptor beta chain stems from a study of beta chain features in type 1 diabetes. Study-level findings and limits: There was a moderate but significant shortening of TCRB CDR3s in all four CD4+ subsets of Type 1 diabetes patients. PCR, the amplification step, might favor shorter templates, equally in patients and controls.

This clone was found a few times. Its antigen is unknown. The germline gives CDR1 SGHTA, CDR2 FQGNSA. Trimming removed 1 base at V and 3 bases at J, with 9 bases between. This CDR3 is built from 14 residues. Since all of the isolated RNA was reverse transcribed, expressed TCRB transcripts were what got sequenced. Generated by immunoSEQ multiplex PCR, the TCRdb table keeps only in-frame clones and is missing some. The sample lists 600,000 to 700,000 clones, 12% seen once, with over 0.1% in the top ten. The receptor's source is a man aged 25-45 years with type 1 diabetes. The sample consisted of naive CD4+ T cells from blood. This rearrangement joins TRBV7-2 to TRBJ1-2; a possible D gene is TRBD1 (6 bases). CDR3 loop: CASSLGTAYYGYTF. The DNA for the CDR3 is TGTGCCAGCAGCTTAGGGACAGCGTACTATGGCTACACCTTC.